This TCR beta chain was retrieved from a study of T cell changes during pregnancy in multiple sclerosis. The ends lost 0 bases at V and 7 bases at J; junction bases unmatched: 3. This CDR3 has 15 residues. CDR1 and CDR2 from the germline V gene are MNHNY and SVGAGI (reference sequence). Libraries were prepared by immunoSEQ multiplex PCR; TCRdb keeps only in-frame clonotypes and omits some of them. The sample consists of some 28,000 clones, around 90% of them appearing once. The gene calls are TRBV6-6 and TRBJ1-3, with TRBD1 identical over 10 bases. The clonotype comes from a female donor in good health, enrolled as a control in a pregnancy study. Sequenced here: CD4+ T cells from peripheral blood mononuclear cells, sampled in the first trimester of pregnancy. The CDR3, as DNA: TGTGCCAGCAGTTACTCGAAGGGACAGGGGAACACCATATATTTT. Translated: CASSYSKGQGNTIYF.